This T cell receptor beta chain was sequenced for a study of blood T cell repertoires in COVID-19. Clones were sequenced by immunoSEQ multiplex PCR, and TCRdb holds only the in-frame ones, with some missing. The sample lists 250,000 or so clones; around nine tenths were seen once. Trimming removed 5 bases from V and 2 bases from J; junction bases left unmatched: 8. Per germline, CDR1 MDHEN and CDR2 SYDVKM. This CDR3 contains 16 residues. The clonotype was recovered from a woman aged 45-59 years who had recovered from COVID-19. V is TRBV28 and J is TRBJ1-2, with 10 bases identical to TRBD1. The source material was PBMCs or T cells enriched from blood (not recorded which). CDR3 region: CASSIDPGQGNYGYTF. The CDR3 region has the DNA TGTGCCAGCAGTATCGATCCGGGACAGGGGAACTATGGCTACACCTTC.